The 21 T cell receptor beta chains presented below share a single source sample, sequenced in a study of T cells after yellow fever vaccination. TCRdb passed the 5' RACE reads through MiXCR, listing each CDR3 protein once. The sample has about 340,000 distinct CDR3 sequences; 8.5% to 9% are singletons. The sample consisted of PBMCs, taken on the day of the first yellow fever vaccination. Receptors originate from a man in his late teens or twenties who received the YFV17D yellow fever vaccine.

This CDR3 reads CASSQDPPSGGTEQYF. CDR3 nucleotide sequence: TGTGCCAGCAGCCAAGACCCCCCTAGCGGCGGGACCGAGCAGTACTTC. The rearrangement uses TRBV4-2 and TRBJ2-7; 7 bases map to TRBD2. The CDR3 is made up of 16 amino acids. Losses at the gene ends were 0 bases for V and 6 bases for J; bases not matched to a gene: 11. The germline V gene encodes CDR1 LGHNA and CDR2 YNFKEQ.

This sequence joins TRBV5-1 and TRBJ2-3; 12 nucleotides agree with TRBD2. The junction had 4 bases not matched to a gene; V was cut back by 0 bases and J by 2 bases. The germline gives CDR1 SGHRS, CDR2 YFSETQ. CDR3 size: 17 residues. The CDR3 nucleotides are TGCGCCAGCAGCTTGGCCTCTAGCGGGGGGGCCACAGATACGCAGTATTTT. Translated: CASSLASSGGATDTQYF.

This clonotype showed up many times. The genes are TRBV7-3 and TRBJ2-3, with TRBD1 as a possible D gene (5 bases). The CDR3 consists of 14 residues. CDR1 is SGHTA, CDR2 FQGTGA, per germline. Between the trimmed V and J ends, which lost 5 bases and 4 bases, there was a span of 13 bases. The CDR3 region has the DNA TGTGCCAGCAGCCGGGCAGGGCTCCCAGATACGCAGTATTTT. It yields the protein CASSRAGLPDTQYF.

This clonotype occurred a few times. The chain recombines TRBV7-8 with TRBJ1-5; TRBD1 agrees at 12 bases. Looked up from germline, CDR1 is SGHVS and CDR2 is FQNEAQ. Losses at the gene ends were 4 bases for V and 1 base for J; bases not matched to a gene: 8. CDR3 length: 18 residues. This chain's CDR3 is CASSSTRGQGASNQPQHF. DNA of the CDR3: TGTGCCAGCAGCTCCACTAGGGGACAGGGGGCAAGCAATCAGCCCCAGCATTTT. Drawing the rest from reference TRBV7-8 and TRBJ1-5, the complete variable domain is GAGVSQSPRYKVAKRGQDVALRCDPISGHVSLFWYQQALGQGPEFLTYFQNEAQLDKSGLPSDRFFAERPEGSVSTLKIQRTQQEDSAVYLCASSSTRGQGASNQPQHFGDGTRLSIL.

There are a few counts of this clonotype. The chain joins TRBV6-1 to TRBJ1-5; possible D gene TRBD1, 6 bases. Germline V gives CDR1 MNHNS, CDR2 SASEGT. Trimming cost V 0 bases and J 7 bases, with 13 bases left between them. CDR3 length: 15 amino acids. The CDR3 loop reads CASSEAIQGYQPQHF. The CDR3 DNA reads as TGTGCCAGCAGTGAAGCCATACAGGGTTACCAGCCCCAGCATTTT.

This clonotype has only a few counts. J is TRBJ1-5 and V is TRBV20-1, with D hard to call. The CDR3 loop spans 13 amino acids. The germline V and J ends were trimmed by 3 bases and 4 bases, with 10 bases remaining between them. In germline, CDR1 is DFQATT, CDR2 SNEGSKA (reference sequence). CDR3: CSARFDRNQPQHF. In DNA form, the CDR3 reads TGCAGTGCTAGGTTTGACCGAAATCAGCCCCAGCATTTT.

This clonotype was seen at least ten times. This rearrangement joins TRBV12-3 or TRBV12-4 to TRBJ2-5; D is uncertain. Trimming removed 3 bases at V and 5 bases at J, with 10 bases between. The CDR3 is made up of 13 amino acids. The CDR3 loop is CASSLGYRETQYF. The CDR3 DNA reads TGTGCCAGCAGTTTGGGCTACCGGGAGACCCAGTACTTC.

This clonotype appeared many times. This chain joins TRBV5-1 and TRBJ2-7, with D tentatively TRBD2 (5 bases). V was clipped by 7 bases and J by 5 bases, with 16 bases between them. Germline CDR1 SGHRS, CDR2 YFSETQ. The CDR3 extends over 13 amino acids. The CDR3 spells CASSTGNTNEQYF. DNA of the CDR3: TGCGCCAGCTCCACGGGGAATACCAACGAGCAGTACTTC.

The rearrangement uses TRBV28 and TRBJ1-2; no firm D call. V was trimmed by 5 bases and J by 8 bases, leaving 12 bases between them. Germline CDR1 reads MDHEN; CDR2 reads SYDVKM. This CDR3 has 12 residues. The CDR3 sequence: CASSPGFRGYTF. The CDR3 DNA reads as TGTGCCAGCAGTCCGGGTTTTCGGGGCTACACCTTC.

This clonotype has only a few counts. CDR3 residues: CASSLLGDRGPEQPQHF. CDR3 DNA: TGTGCCAGCAGCTTATTGGGCGACAGGGGGCCGGAGCAGCCCCAGCATTTT. The gene calls are TRBV7-9 and TRBJ1-5, with 10 bases lining up with TRBD1. Germline trimming cut 2 bases from V and 7 bases from J; bases unmatched to any gene: 11. CDR3 length: 17 amino acids. The germline V gene encodes CDR1 SEHNR and CDR2 FQNEAQ (reference sequence). The variable domain in full, completed from reference TRBV7-9 and TRBJ1-5, reads DTGVSQNPRHKITKRGQNVTFRCDPISEHNRLYWYRQTLGQGPEFLTYFQNEAQLEKSRLLSDRFSAERPKGSFSTLEIQRTEQGDSAMYLCASSLLGDRGPEQPQHFGDGTRLSIL.

The CDR3 coding sequence is TGTGCCAGCAGCCAAAGCAGGGTTACGCAGTATTTT. Translation: CASSQSRVTQYF. The chain carries TRBV3-1 and TRBJ2-3; the D gene is possibly TRBD1 (5 bases). The CDR3 runs to 12 residues. Trimming took 2 bases from V and 8 from J, leaving 8 bases between them. Germline CDR1 is LGHDT and CDR2 is YNNKEL (reference sequence).

This clonotype was detected ten times or more. The rearrangement uses TRBV5-1 and TRBJ2-7, with TRBD1 matching over 10 bases. Trimming removed 0 bases from V and 5 bases from J; junction bases left unmatched: 2. Germline loops: CDR1 SGHRS, CDR2 YFSETQ. This CDR3 is built from 14 residues. The CDR3 sequence: CASSLGQGADEQYV. CDR3 bases: TGCGCCAGCAGCTTGGGACAGGGGGCAGACGAGCAGTACGTC.

The V and J genes are TRBV6-1 and TRBJ2-5, with 7 bases lining up with TRBD1. CDR3 size: 15 residues. With V trimmed by 3 bases and J by 2 bases, 6 bases remained unmatched. Germline V gene sequence: CDR1 MNHNS, CDR2 SASEGT. The CDR3 nucleotides are TGTGCCAGCAGTGATTCCGGGACAGCACAAGAGACCCAGTACTTC. Protein product: CASSDSGTAQETQYF.

The rearrangement joins TRBV12-3 or TRBV12-4 to TRBJ1-5, with a weak D call TRBD1 (6 bases). The CDR3 extends over 15 amino acids. Trimming stripped 2 bases from V and 2 bases from J, with 10 bases between. The CDR3 reads CASSLRGSRNQPQHF. The CDR3 nucleotides read TGTGCCAGCAGTTTAAGGGGGAGTCGCAATCAGCCCCAGCATTTT.

This clonotype was counted only a few times. This sequence joins TRBV28 and TRBJ1-5; no clear D gene. V lost 6 bases and J lost 7, with 13 bases in between. Germline V gene lookup returns CDR1 MDHEN and CDR2 SYDVKM. The CDR3 contains 13 residues. Here the CDR3 DNA reads TGTGCCAGCAGCACCGAGGCCGGCCAGCCCCAGCATTTT. The encoded protein is CASSTEAGQPQHF.

This clonotype was recorded at least ten times. V is TRBV7-3 and J is TRBJ2-3; D gene ambiguous. This CDR3 contains 14 residues. The V gene lost 2 bases and the J gene lost 5 bases, with 11 bases spanning the gap. Germline V gene lookup returns CDR1 SGHTA and CDR2 FQGTGA. CDR3 sequence (DNA): TGTGCCAGCAGCTTATCCTTTGGCCTAGATACGCAGTATTTT. Translation gives CASSLSFGLDTQYF. The variable domain in full, completed from reference TRBV7-3 and TRBJ2-3, reads GAGVSQTPSNKVTEKGKYVELRCDPISGHTALYWYRQSLGQGPEFLIYFQGTGAADDSGLPNDRFFAVRPEGSVSTLKIQRTERGDSAVYLCASSLSFGLDTQYFGPGTRLTVL.

The chain has TRBV19 and TRBJ2-1; the D gene is possibly TRBD2 (6 bases). The germline V gene has CDR1 LNHDA and CDR2 SQIVND (reference sequence). This CDR3 spans 14 amino acids. The V end was cut by 9 bases, the J end by 4 bases, with 16 bases between. CDR3 sequence reads: CASAWRDVYNEQFF. Written as DNA, the CDR3 is TGTGCCAGCGCCTGGCGGGACGTTTACAATGAGCAGTTCTTC.

This clonotype has at least ten counts. Written as DNA, the CDR3 is TGTGCCAGCAGCTCCACTACAGGTCTCTCCGAGCAGTACGTC. This sequence encodes CASSSTTGLSEQYV. The rearrangement links TRBV7-9 to TRBJ2-7, with D possibly being TRBD1 (5 bases). This CDR3 is 14 amino acids long. The V and J ends lost 4 bases and 6 bases respectively, with 16 bases between them. Germline CDR1 SEHNR, CDR2 FQNEAQ (reference sequence).

This clonotype has a count of ten or more. This chain joins TRBV4-3 and TRBJ1-4; D might be TRBD1 (6 bases). V lost 1 base to trimming and J lost 4 bases, with 10 bases between them. The germline gives CDR1 LGHNA, CDR2 YSLEER. The CDR3 extends over 15 amino acids. CDR3 region: CASSQGTAGNEKLFF. CDR3 nucleotide sequence: TGCGCCAGCAGCCAAGGGACAGCGGGTAATGAAAAACTGTTTTTT.

This clonotype was counted between two and nine times. The chain combines TRBV5-1 with TRBJ1-4; the match to TRBD1 covers 12 bases. The CDR3 sequence is 14 residues long. The V gene end was trimmed by 5 bases and the J gene end by 8 bases; junction bases not matched to a gene: 4. The germline V gene encodes CDR1 SGHRS and CDR2 YFSETQ. The CDR3 DNA sequence: TGCGCCAGCAGTGAGGGACAGGGGGCGGAAAAACTGTTTTTT. Translation gives CASSEGQGAEKLFF.

This clonotype was counted only a few times. CDR3 in amino acids: CASSYIKTGETQYF. CDR3 bases: TGTGCCAGCAGTTACATTAAGACGGGGGAGACCCAGTACTTC. This chain joins TRBV6-5 and TRBJ2-5, with a possible D match to TRBD2 (5 bases). CDR3 length: 14 residues. V lost 2 bases and J 5 bases, leaving 12 bases between the germline ends. The V gene's germline CDR1 is MNHEY and CDR2 SVGAGI.